This entry lists 3 T cell receptor beta chains sequenced from one sample in a study of memory CD4+ T cells and cytomegalovirus serostatus (dated by TCRdb to about 2019). Single viable CD3+CD4+CD8-CD45RO+ cells were sorted as memory CD4+ T cells on a FACSAria II. Receptors were amplified or captured by the immunoSEQ multiplex PCR assay. TCRdb took this table from immuneACCESS and kept in-frame rearrangements with V and J called. Such tables lack part of the clones; where checked against another copy, unresolved V genes explain under half of the gap, and the rest is unexplained. The sample data list about 64,000 clones, and approximately 71% of these were observed just once. 0.75% to 0.9% of the sample rests with the top ten. The material sequenced was memory CD4+ T cells from blood. The receptor source for this set is an adult in good health and CMV-seronegative.

The V and J genes are TRBV19 and TRBJ2-7; D perhaps matches TRBD1 (6 bases). Germline V gene sequence: CDR1 LNHDA, CDR2 SQIVND (reference sequence). This CDR3 is built from 13 residues. The ends were cut back, 3 bases at V and 2 bases at J, with 8 bases in the middle. The CDR3 is CASSINRAYEQYF. The CDR3 DNA follows: TGTGCCAGTAGTATCAACAGGGCCTACGAGCAGTACTTC.

This rearrangement joins TRBV7-2 to TRBJ2-1; 11 bases agree with TRBD2. The germline CDR1 and CDR2 sequences are SGHTA and FQGNSA. CDR3 length: 15 amino acids. V shed 3 bases and J 8 bases; nucleotides not matched to a gene: 6. CDR3 in amino acids: CASSFFSGRGDEQFF. In nucleotides, the CDR3 is TGTGCCAGCAGCTTTTTTAGCGGGAGGGGGGATGAGCAGTTCTTC.

CDR3 protein: CASSQAFGRGDHTGELFF. Written as DNA, the CDR3 is TGCGCCAGCAGCCAAGCTTTCGGGCGGGGGGACCACACCGGGGAGCTGTTTTTT. This chain connects TRBV4-1 to TRBJ2-2; 8 bases map to TRBD2. From germline, CDR1 is MGHRA and CDR2 YSYEKL. This CDR3 is built from 18 residues. V lost 1 base and J lost 3; bases outside the gene matches: 10.